Sequencing of this T cell receptor (beta chain) was carried out in a study of T cell responses to AZD1222 COVID-19 vaccine. As for this clone: What it binds is unknown.

Some clones are missing from TCRdb's copy, which holds only in-frame ones; the method was immunoSEQ multiplex PCR. The table lists approximately 89,000 clones, 75% to 95% of them singletons. The CDR3 runs to 15 residues. Trimming removed 4 bases at V and 2 bases at J, with 12 bases between. Germline assignment: CDR1 SGHAT and CDR2 FQNNGV. Findings of the study overall: The study found Spike-specific TCR breadth and depth rose after two AZD1222 doses. Researchers report vaccine-associated CD4 TCRs spanning spike, with dominance at 160-218 and 743-854.

The source of this sequence is an adult who received the AZD1222 COVID-19 vaccine. This chain joins TRBV11-2 and TRBJ2-1, with D hard to call. Source: peripheral blood, taken 28 days after the second AZD1222 dose. The CDR3 DNA follows: TGTGCCAGCAGCTACCCAAGAGGTCCCTACAATGAGCAGTTCTTC. Translation: CASSYPRGPYNEQFF.